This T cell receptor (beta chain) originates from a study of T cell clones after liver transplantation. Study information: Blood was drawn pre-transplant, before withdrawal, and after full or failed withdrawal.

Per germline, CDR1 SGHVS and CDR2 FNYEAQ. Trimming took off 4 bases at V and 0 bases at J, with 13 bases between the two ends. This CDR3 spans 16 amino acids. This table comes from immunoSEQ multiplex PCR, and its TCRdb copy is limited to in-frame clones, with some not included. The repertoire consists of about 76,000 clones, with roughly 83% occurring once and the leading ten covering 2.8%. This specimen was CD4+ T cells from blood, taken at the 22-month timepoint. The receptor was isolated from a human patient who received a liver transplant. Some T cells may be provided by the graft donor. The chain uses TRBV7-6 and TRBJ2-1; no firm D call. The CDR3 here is CASSSLRSSSYNEQFF. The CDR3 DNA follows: TGTGCCAGCAGCTCCCTAAGGTCGAGCTCCTACAATGAGCAGTTCTTC.